The 13 T cell receptor beta chains below come from one sample, sequenced in a study of shared clonotypes between healthy human individuals (dated by TCRdb to the early 2020s). To prepare the library, the immunoSEQ multiplex PCR assay was applied. The source is immuneACCESS, and TCRdb retained only in-frame sequences with V and J called. Part of the clones is not carried over; for the studies checked, unresolved V genes explain less than half of this, and the remainder is unexplained. This sample gives approximately 2.4 million clones in total; approximately 96% of them show up just once. Jointly, the top ten make up roughly 0.13% of the sample. Input material: naive CD4+ T cells sorted from blood. Sample cell subset or site, as interpreted from the label and publication: CD45RA+ positively selected. The receptor set was obtained from a young man in good health.

J is TRBJ1-5 and V is TRBV19, with D hard to call. V dropped 8 bases and J dropped 4 bases, with 21 bases sitting between them. CDR3 length equals 16 residues. The germline gives CDR1 LNHDA, CDR2 SQIVND (reference sequence). CDR3: CASDLGRPGRNQPQHF. CDR3 sequence (DNA): TGTGCCAGTGACCTGGGGAGGCCTGGCCGTAATCAGCCCCAGCATTTT.

Turning to this clone: Other DNA sequences in this sample translate to the same CDR3. The V gene is TRBV20-1, the J gene TRBJ1-1, with D uncertain. The CDR3 has 8 residues. The germline V gene encodes CDR1 DFQATT and CDR2 SNEGSKA (reference sequence). The V end lost 8 bases, the J end lost 5 bases, and 3 bases lay between the germline ends. The CDR3 nucleotides read TGCAGTCCTACTGAAGCTTTCTTT. Its protein product is CSPTEAFF.

The J gene is TRBJ2-7, the V gene TRBV5-4, with 7 positions matching TRBD2. This CDR3 contains 15 residues. The J segment lost 7 bases and the V segment lost 3 bases, leaving 13 bases of the junction unmatched. Germline assignment: CDR1 SGHNT and CDR2 YYREEE (reference sequence). The CDR3 region has the DNA TGTGCCAGCAGCTCTTACGAAGCGGGGTTGGGAGAGCAGTACTTC. This codes for CASSSYEAGLGEQYF. Filled out from reference TRBV5-4 and TRBJ2-7, the complete variable domain reads ETGVTQSPTHLIKTRGQQVTLRCSSQSGHNTVSWYQQALGQGPQFIFQYYREEENGRGNFPPRFSGLQFPNYSSELNVNALELDDSALYLCASSSYEAGLGEQYFGPGTRLTVT.

V is TRBV5-4 and J is TRBJ1-4; 8 bases match TRBD1. The CDR3 loop spans 16 amino acids. Germline CDR1 SGHNT, CDR2 YYREEE (reference sequence). Losses at the gene ends were 4 bases for V and 8 bases for J; bases not matched to a gene: 13. The CDR3 DNA reads as TGTGCCAGCAGCCCCGGCACGGACAGGGTAACCGAAAAACTGTTTTTT. It is translated as CASSPGTDRVTEKLFF.

The chain employs TRBV28 and TRBJ1-2, with D hard to call. V shed 1 base and J shed 7 bases, with 7 bases lying between them. Germline CDR1 MDHEN, CDR2 SYDVKM. The CDR3 has 12 residues. CDR3 sequence (DNA): TGTGCCAGCAGTTTATCCACGGGTGGCTACACCTTC. Translated, it gives CASSLSTGGYTF.

This rearrangement joins TRBV4-3 to TRBJ2-4; D not resolved. V gave up 1 base and J gave up 4 bases, with 11 bases separating them. The CDR3 runs to 15 residues. Germline CDR1 and CDR2: LGHNA and YSLEER. The chain's CDR3 is CASSQAGTLKNIQYF. In DNA, the CDR3 is TGCGCCAGCAGCCAAGCTGGTACGCTAAAAAACATTCAGTACTTC.

The V and J genes are TRBV6-1 and TRBJ1-1; no firm D call. CDR3 size: 11 residues. CDR1 is MNHNS and CDR2 is SASEGT in the germline V gene. V lost 3 bases and J 7 bases, leaving 6 bases between the germline ends. The DNA for the CDR3 is TGTGCCAGCAGTGAGCTACTTGAAGCTTTCTTT. Protein: CASSELLEAFF.

The chain has TRBV4-1 and TRBJ2-7, with D possibly matching TRBD2 (5 bases). V lost 2 bases and J lost 6, with 17 bases in between. CDR3 length: 15 amino acids. CDR1 MGHRA and CDR2 YSYEKL come from the germline V gene. The CDR3 DNA reads as TGCGCCAGCAGCCAACTGACTACAACCCAGGCCGAGCAGTACTTC. It codes for CASSQLTTTQAEQYF.

The J gene is TRBJ2-6, the V gene TRBV30; the D gene could be TRBD1 or TRBD2 (5 bases each). This CDR3 region has 17 residues. CDR1 and CDR2 from the germline V gene are GTSNPN and SVGIG (reference sequence). With 0 bases removed from V and 0 bases from J, the gap between germline ends came to 12 bases. The CDR3 DNA reads TGTGCCTGGAGTGTATGGGGGTTACCCTCTGGGGCCAACGTCCTGACTTTC. Its translation is CAWSVWGLPSGANVLTF. Based on the CDR3 plus reference TRBV30 and TRBJ2-6, the full variable domain is SQTIHQWPATLVQPVGSPLSLECTVEGTSNPNLYWYRQAAGRGLQLLFYSVGIGQISSEVPQNLSASRPQDRQFILSSKKLLLSDSGFYLCAWSVWGLPSGANVLTFGAGSRLTVL.

Remarks on this clone: Within the sample, other DNA sequences also encode this same CDR3. The chain couples TRBV18 to TRBJ2-6; D is unresolved. Trimming shortened V by 6 bases and J by 0 bases, and 6 bases separated the two germline ends. CDR3 length: 14 amino acids. Germline CDR1 and CDR2: KGHSH and LQKENI. The CDR3 DNA sequence: TGTGCCAGCTCGCGCAGCTCTGGGGCCAACGTCCTGACTTTC. It encodes CASSRSSGANVLTF.

The V call is TRBV7-8, the J call TRBJ1-1; no definite D call. There are 14 residues in the CDR3. Trimming removed 5 bases at V and 10 bases at J, with 20 bases between. Germline V lookup: CDR1 SGHVS, CDR2 FQNEAQ. This CDR3 reads CASSKKTPGVGAFF. The CDR3 region has the DNA TGTGCCAGCAGCAAAAAGACACCCGGGGTCGGAGCTTTCTTT. The whole variable domain, remainder taken from reference TRBV7-8 and TRBJ1-1, is GAGVSQSPRYKVAKRGQDVALRCDPISGHVSLFWYQQALGQGPEFLTYFQNEAQLDKSGLPSDRFFAERPEGSVSTLKIQRTQQEDSAVYLCASSKKTPGVGAFFGQGTRLTVV.

The chain couples TRBV6-5 to TRBJ1-2; D gene unclear. The CDR3 has 13 residues. Trimming removed 4 bases at V and 4 bases at J, with 10 bases between. The germline CDR1 and CDR2 sequences are MNHEY and SVGAGI. CDR3 nucleotide sequence: TGTGCCAGCAGTTCGGAGGAGGGCTATGGCTACACCTTC. Translating gives CASSSEEGYGYTF.

This rearrangement joins TRBV2 to TRBJ1-1, with 8 positions matching TRBD1. Germline V CDR1 and CDR2: SNHLY, FYNNEI. The ends lost 2 bases at V and 5 bases at J; junction bases unmatched: 10. This CDR3 spans 16 amino acids. In nucleotides, the CDR3 is TGTGCCAGCAGTGAACGGGACAGGATTGTGGGTACTGAAGCTTTCTTT. Encoded protein: CASSERDRIVGTEAFF.